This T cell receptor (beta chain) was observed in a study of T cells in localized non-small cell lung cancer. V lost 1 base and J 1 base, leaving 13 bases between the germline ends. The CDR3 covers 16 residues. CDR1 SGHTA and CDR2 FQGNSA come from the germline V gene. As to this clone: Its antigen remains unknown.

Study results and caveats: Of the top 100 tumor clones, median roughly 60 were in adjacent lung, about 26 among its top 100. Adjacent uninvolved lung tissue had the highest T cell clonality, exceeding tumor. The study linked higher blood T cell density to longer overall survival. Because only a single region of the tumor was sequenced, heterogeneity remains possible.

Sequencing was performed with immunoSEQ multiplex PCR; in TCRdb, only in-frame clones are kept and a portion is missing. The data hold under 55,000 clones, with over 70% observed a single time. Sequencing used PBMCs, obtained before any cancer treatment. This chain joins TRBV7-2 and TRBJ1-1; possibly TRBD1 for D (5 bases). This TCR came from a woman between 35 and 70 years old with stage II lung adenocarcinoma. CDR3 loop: CASSLGFSGTNTEAFF. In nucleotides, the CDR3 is TGTGCCAGCAGCTTAGGCTTTTCCGGGACGAACACTGAAGCTTTCTTT. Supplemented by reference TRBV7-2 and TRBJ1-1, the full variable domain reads GAGVSQSPSNKVTEKGKDVELRCDPISGHTALYWYRQSLGQGLEFLIYFQGNSAPDKSGLPSDRFSAERTGGSVSTLTIQRTQQEDSAVYLCASSLGFSGTNTEAFFGQGTRLTVV.